Following are 30 T cell receptor beta chains from one sample sequenced in a study of vaccination and CD4 T cells after COVID-19. Noted treatment: approximately 10-day PBMC culture with coronavirus spike peptide pools or control peptides (ViraFEST assay). Sequenced with the Oncomine TCR Beta short-read assay was DNA taken from cultured CD4+ T cells. TCRdb reanalysed the PCR reads using MiXCR and keeps one entry per CDR3 protein. The sample lists some 20,000 distinct CDR3 sequences, about 40% occurring once. Antigens for these TCRs are unknown. The material was CD4+ T cells from blood, cultured in vitro, obtained after SARS-CoV-2 vaccination. These receptors came from a human donor who had recovered from COVID-19.

The chain joins TRBV28 to TRBJ2-7; the D gene is possibly TRBD2 (6 bases). The germline CDR1 and CDR2 sequences are MDHEN and SYDVKM. The CDR3 has 13 residues. Trimming removed 5 bases at V and 4 bases at J, with 12 bases between. Written as DNA, the CDR3 is TGTGCCAGCAGTACCTACGCGGGGTACGAGCAGTACTTC. Translated: CASSTYAGYEQYF.

The rearrangement joins TRBV7-8 to TRBJ2-7; 10 bases map to TRBD2. Germline V gene data show CDR1 as SGHVS and CDR2 as FQNEAQ. V lost 0 bases to trimming and J lost 0 bases; unmatched junction nucleotides: 8. This CDR3 has 18 amino acids. The CDR3 DNA sequence: TGTGCCAGCAGCTTAGCTCTTACTAGCGGGAAAATCTCCTACGAGCAGTACTTC. This sequence encodes CASSLALTSGKISYEQYF.

This clonotype was counted between two and nine times. V is TRBV6-1 and J is TRBJ1-1; the match to TRBD1 covers 9 bases. The CDR3 is 12 residues long. V was pared by 6 bases and J by 4 bases, with 0 bases of the junction left unmatched. Germline CDR1 MNHNS, CDR2 SASEGT. As DNA, the CDR3 is TGTGCCAGCAGGACAGGGGGCACTGAAGCTTTCTTT. Encoded protein: CASRTGGTEAFF.

The CDR3 loop reads CASSIWDRPGYTF. The CDR3 bases are TGTGCCAGTAGTATCTGGGACCGCCCTGGCTACACCTTC. The chain couples TRBV19 to TRBJ1-2; a possible D gene is TRBD1 (5 bases). Trimming stripped 3 bases from V and 7 bases from J, with 12 bases between. The CDR3 consists of 13 residues. Germline V gene data show CDR1 as LNHDA and CDR2 as SQIVND (reference sequence).

The chain is built from TRBV7-2 and TRBJ2-1; 7 bases align to TRBD1. The CDR3 is 13 residues long. V lost 3 bases to trimming and J lost 9 bases; unmatched junction nucleotides: 5. Germline V CDR1 and CDR2: SGHTA, FQGNSA. The CDR3 sequence: CASSFRTGAEQFF. The CDR3 DNA sequence: TGTGCCAGCAGCTTCCGAACAGGGGCTGAGCAGTTCTTC.

This chain joins TRBV14 and TRBJ1-2; D may be TRBD1 (5 bases). CDR3 length equals 15 residues. Germline loops: CDR1 SGHDN, CDR2 FVKESK. V shed 5 bases and J shed 4 bases, with 17 bases lying between them. The CDR3 DNA reads TGTGCCAGCAGCTCAAGGTCAGGGATTCTCTATGGCTACACCTTC. It encodes CASSSRSGILYGYTF.

The table lists this clonotype with a few counts. V usage is TRBV28 and J usage is TRBJ1-1; the match to TRBD1 covers 8 bases. Germline CDR1 MDHEN, CDR2 SYDVKM. V shed 3 bases, J shed 4 bases, and the junction held 4 bases outside the gene matches. CDR3 length equals 14 residues. This chain's CDR3 is CASSFRDRGTEAFF. Written as DNA, the CDR3 is TGTGCCAGCAGTTTTCGTGACAGGGGCACTGAAGCTTTCTTT.

The V and J genes are TRBV11-2 and TRBJ2-3, with 14 positions matching TRBD2. The CDR3 runs 15 residues. The ends lost 5 bases at V and 9 bases at J; junction bases unmatched: 7. CDR1 and CDR2 from the germline V gene are SGHAT and FQNNGV. Here the CDR3 DNA reads TGTGCCAGCAGCCGGGGACTAGCGGGAGCTCGGACGCAGTATTTT. The encoded protein is CASSRGLAGARTQYF.

The rearrangement links TRBV2 to TRBJ1-1; D possibly corresponds to TRBD1 (5 bases). V was shortened by 10 bases and J by 7 bases, with 16 bases between the two germline ends. CDR3 length: 12 residues. CDR1 is SNHLY, CDR2 FYNNEI, per germline. For the CDR3, the DNA is TGTGCCACCAGGACCGACAGCAGTGAAGCTTTCTTT. Amino acids: CATRTDSSEAFF.

This clonotype was counted between two and nine times. This chain uses TRBV20-1 with TRBJ1-2; D is undetermined. This CDR3 comprises 12 residues. V was shortened by 3 bases and J by 1 base, with 6 bases between the two germline ends. Per the germline V gene, CDR1 is DFQATT and CDR2 is SNEGSKA (reference sequence). CDR3 in DNA: TGCAGTGCTAGGGAGTTTAACTATGGCTACACCTTC. It specifies CSAREFNYGYTF.

This chain joins TRBV2 and TRBJ2-1; D may match TRBD1 or TRBD2 (5 bases each). Germline V lookup: CDR1 SNHLY, CDR2 FYNNEI. Trimming stripped 6 bases from V and 10 bases from J, with 16 bases between. The length of the CDR3 is 13 residues. The CDR3 loop reads CASRNSGTPEQFF. Here the CDR3 DNA reads TGTGCCAGCAGGAACTCCGGGACCCCGGAGCAGTTCTTC.

This clonotype was seen just once. The genes are TRBV19 and TRBJ2-1; no clear D. With 3 bases removed from V and 2 bases from J, the gap between germline ends came to 8 bases. Germline V gene lookup returns CDR1 LNHDA and CDR2 SQIVND (reference sequence). There are 14 residues in the CDR3. CDR3 loop: CASSIGVTYNEQFF. CDR3 DNA: TGTGCCAGTAGTATCGGAGTCACCTACAATGAGCAGTTCTTC.

The chain joins TRBV7-2 to TRBJ2-4; the D call may be TRBD1 or TRBD2 (5 bases each). The CDR3 spans 16 residues. The V end lost 3 bases, the J end lost 8 bases, and 20 bases lay between the germline ends. Per the germline V gene, CDR1 is SGHTA and CDR2 is FQGNSA. The CDR3 DNA sequence: TGTGCCAGCAGCTTTTCCTCCGGGACCCCCTTAGACATTCAGTACTTC. Amino acid sequence: CASSFSSGTPLDIQYF. Supplemented by reference TRBV7-2 and TRBJ2-4, the full variable domain reads GAGVSQSPSNKVTEKGKDVELRCDPISGHTALYWYRQSLGQGLEFLIYFQGNSAPDKSGLPSDRFSAERTGGSVSTLTIQRTQQEDSAVYLCASSFSSGTPLDIQYFGAGTRLSVL.

This clonotype appeared a few times. The chain couples TRBV20-1 to TRBJ1-5; 8 positions match TRBD1. V was clipped by 5 bases and J by 6 bases; unmatched bases: 12. This CDR3 spans 15 amino acids. Germline V lookup: CDR1 DFQATT, CDR2 SNEGSKA (reference sequence). Here the CDR3 DNA reads TGCAGTGCTCCCAAGGCAGGGGGCGACGGTCAGCCCCAGCATTTT. This sequence encodes CSAPKAGGDGQPQHF.

V and J are TRBV5-1 and TRBJ1-1, with unresolved D. This CDR3 contains 18 residues. V gave up 0 bases and J gave up 6 bases, with 24 bases separating them. Germline CDR1 SGHRS, CDR2 YFSETQ. CDR3 residues: CASSLGLRAPVRNPEAFF. The CDR3 DNA follows: TGCGCCAGCAGCTTGGGTCTGCGGGCGCCGGTACGAAACCCTGAAGCTTTCTTT. The entire variable domain, with the rest obtained from reference TRBV5-1 and TRBJ1-1, is as follows: KAGVTQTPRYLIKTRGQQVTLSCSPISGHRSVSWYQQTPGQGLQFLFEYFSETQRNKGNFPGRFSGRQFSNSRSEMNVSTLELGDSALYLCASSLGLRAPVRNPEAFFGQGTRLTVV.

V gene TRBV19 combines with J gene TRBJ1-2; 8 positions match TRBD1. V dropped 6 bases and J dropped 0; count of bases not matched to a gene: 6. This CDR3 comprises 15 residues. Germline V gene data show CDR1 as LNHDA and CDR2 as SQIVND (reference sequence). In DNA, the CDR3 is TGTGCCAGTAGGCGACAGGGGCCAACTAACTATGGCTACACCTTC. Its translation: CASRRQGPTNYGYTF.

This clonotype has more than one count but fewer than ten. The V gene is TRBV27, the J gene TRBJ1-1; 7 positions agree with TRBD1. Germline V gene sequence: CDR1 MNHEY, CDR2 SMNVEV (reference sequence). The length of the CDR3 is 15 residues. V shed 5 bases and J 0 bases; nucleotides not matched to a gene: 6. The CDR3 here is CASSTQGQMNTEAFF. As DNA, the CDR3 is TGTGCCAGCAGTACCCAGGGACAGATGAACACTGAAGCTTTCTTT.

J is TRBJ1-6 and V is TRBV20-1; TRBD1 matches 9 bases. V lost 0 bases, J lost 0 bases, and 6 bases stayed unmatched. There are 18 residues in the CDR3. Per germline, CDR1 DFQATT and CDR2 SNEGSKA (reference sequence). As DNA, the CDR3 is TGCAGTGCTAGAGAGATGGGGACAGGGAGCTCCTATAATTCACCCCTCCACTTT. Translated: CSAREMGTGSSYNSPLHF.

This clonotype was picked up a small number of times. The gene calls are TRBV2 and TRBJ2-2, with D possibly being TRBD2 (6 bases). The ends were cut back, 6 bases at V and 5 bases at J, with 13 bases in the middle. Germline V lookup: CDR1 SNHLY, CDR2 FYNNEI. The CDR3 consists of 14 residues. This CDR3 is CASRGYSGTGELFF. DNA for the CDR3: TGTGCCAGCAGGGGATATAGCGGTACCGGGGAGCTGTTTTTT.

By sample fraction, this clonotype is medium-sized. The rearrangement uses TRBV25-1 and TRBJ2-5; D gene unclear. V was pared by 8 bases and J by 1 base, with 5 bases between. This CDR3 region has 11 residues. Per the germline V gene, CDR1 is MGHDK and CDR2 is SYGVNS. The CDR3 is CASGPQETQYF. The CDR3 DNA reads TGTGCCAGCGGGCCCCAAGAGACCCAGTACTTC.

V and J are TRBV20-1 and TRBJ2-5, with a weak D call TRBD1 (6 bases). The CDR3 is 13 residues long. The V end was cut by 6 bases, the J end by 4 bases, with 15 bases between. CDR1 is DFQATT and CDR2 is SNEGSKA in the germline V gene (reference sequence). The DNA for the CDR3 is TGCAGTGCCAAGCAGGGGAGCAGAGAGACCCAGTACTTC. It encodes CSAKQGSRETQYF.

The rearrangement links TRBV29-1 to TRBJ1-1; D gene uncertain. Trimming took 1 base from V and 1 from J, leaving 1 base between them. Germline values: CDR1 SQVTM, CDR2 ANQGSEA. The CDR3 length is 11 residues. The CDR3 DNA reads as TGCAGCGTTGAAGGGAACACTGAAGCTTTCTTT. Its translation: CSVEGNTEAFF.

The V and J genes are TRBV9 and TRBJ2-5; 9 bases are a match to TRBD2. CDR1 and CDR2 from the germline V gene are SGDLS and YYNGEE. CDR3 length: 17 residues. J gave up 5 bases and V 4 bases, and 15 bases lay outside the gene matches. CDR3 loop: CASSPGLGGGARETQYF. The CDR3 nucleotides read TGTGCCAGCAGCCCCGGACTGGGCGGGGGGGCCCGGGAGACCCAGTACTTC.

The chain combines TRBV15 with TRBJ2-7; D ambiguous. The V gene lost 0 bases and the J gene lost 0 bases, with 6 bases spanning the gap. Germline CDR1 is LNHNV and CDR2 is YYDKDF (reference sequence). The CDR3 spans 14 residues. This chain's CDR3 is CATSRDHSSYEQYF. The CDR3 coding sequence is TGTGCCACCAGCAGAGATCACAGCTCCTACGAGCAGTACTTC. The variable domain in full, with the rest retrieved from reference TRBV15 and TRBJ2-7, is DAMVIQNPRYQVTQFGKPVTLSCSQTLNHNVMYWYQQKSSQAPKLLFHYYDKDFNNEADTPDNFQSRRPNTSFCFLDIRSPGLGDTAMYLCATSRDHSSYEQYFGPGTRLTVT.

The chain employs TRBV6-1 and TRBJ2-7; TRBD1 aligns across 9 bases. CDR3 size: 15 residues. Germline V gives CDR1 MNHNS, CDR2 SASEGT. V dropped 6 bases and J dropped 7; count of bases not matched to a gene: 13. CDR3 sequence reads: CASSPAGTGLGEQYF. The CDR3 nucleotides are TGTGCCAGCAGCCCCGCCGGGACAGGGCTTGGGGAGCAGTACTTC.

The chain carries TRBV10-1 and TRBJ1-2; 9 nucleotides align to TRBD1. Germline V gene lookup returns CDR1 WNHNN and CDR2 SYGVQD (reference sequence). With 6 bases clipped from V and 5 bases from J, the junction kept 7 bases outside the gene matches. The CDR3 consists of 14 residues. CDR3 DNA: TGCGCCAGCAGCCGGGACAGGGTATGGTATGGCTACACCTTC. As protein: CASSRDRVWYGYTF.

The chain uses TRBV15 and TRBJ2-7, with TRBD2 matching over 9 bases. The CDR3 is 17 amino acids. Trimming took 6 bases from V and 6 from J; bases not matched to a gene: 18. Germline V gene lookup returns CDR1 LNHNV and CDR2 YYDKDF (reference sequence). CDR3 protein: CATRSSGGGAFSGEQYF. The CDR3, as DNA: TGTGCCACCAGGTCTTCTGGCGGGGGGGCCTTTTCGGGCGAGCAGTACTTC.

The rearrangement links TRBV29-1 to TRBJ1-2, with D possibly being TRBD1 (5 bases). V was pared by 6 bases and J by 4 bases, with 12 bases between. CDR3 length: 12 residues. Germline V gives CDR1 SQVTM, CDR2 ANQGSEA. For the CDR3, the DNA is TGCAGCGTGGGGGACGGACTCTATGGCTACACCTTC. Translation: CSVGDGLYGYTF.

The rearrangement links TRBV11-3 to TRBJ1-1, with D hard to call. V was pared by 1 base and J by 0 bases, with 9 bases between. The germline V gene has CDR1 SGHNT and CDR2 YENEEA. The CDR3 is 15 amino acids. CDR3 residues: CASSLGQVLNTEAFF. CDR3 DNA sequence: TGTGCCAGCAGCTTAGGGCAGGTTCTGAACACTGAAGCTTTCTTT.

The rearrangement uses TRBV29-1 and TRBJ2-2; D gene unclear. This CDR3 has 11 residues. V was trimmed by 4 bases and J by 5 bases, leaving 5 bases between them. Per the germline V gene, CDR1 is SQVTM and CDR2 is ANQGSEA. The CDR3 region is CSVASTGELFF. For the CDR3, the DNA is TGCAGCGTTGCGAGTACCGGGGAGCTGTTTTTT.